The 19 T cell receptor beta chains below all came from one sample that was sequenced in a study of response to subunit inactivated influenza vaccine. MiXCR, applied by TCRdb to the RT-PCR reads, yields one record per CDR3 protein. The sample lists over 750,000 distinct CDR3 sequences, roughly 20% occurring once. Sample: PBMCs from blood, taken 4 to 6 days after vaccination. Receptors originate from a man in his fifties or sixties who received an inactivated influenza vaccine.

The chain employs TRBV15 and TRBJ1-4; a weak D match, TRBD1 (6 bases). This CDR3 region has 17 residues. V was shortened by 0 bases and J by 7 bases, with 18 bases between the two germline ends. CDR1 LNHNV and CDR2 YYDKDF come from the germline V gene (reference sequence). The CDR3 sequence: CATSRDRHFGGSEKLFF. In DNA form, the CDR3 reads TGTGCCACCAGCAGAGACCGACATTTCGGGGGCAGTGAAAAACTGTTTTTT.

The rearrangement links TRBV28 to TRBJ1-2; 7 bases are shared with TRBD1. This CDR3 is 16 amino acids long. V trimming: 4 bases; J trimming: 4 bases; junction bases outside the gene matches: 12. Germline V gives CDR1 MDHEN, CDR2 SYDVKM. In DNA form, the CDR3 reads TGTGCCAGCAGTTCCCGCGGTAGGGGGCTACGCTATGGCTACACCTTC. Residues: CASSSRGRGLRYGYTF.

This clonotype was detected ten times or more. This chain links TRBV29-1 with TRBJ2-1, with D hard to call. The CDR3 extends over 14 amino acids. The V and J ends lost 4 bases and 4 bases respectively, with 14 bases between them. Per germline, CDR1 SQVTM and CDR2 ANQGSEA. The CDR3 coding sequence is TGCAGCGTTGTGGGATTTCAAATTTACAATGAGCAGTTCTTC. Translating gives CSVVGFQIYNEQFF.

The chain is built from TRBV29-1 and TRBJ1-1; 10 nucleotides align to TRBD1. Germline V gene lookup returns CDR1 SQVTM and CDR2 ANQGSEA. The CDR3 extends over 15 amino acids. V lost 0 bases to trimming and J lost 8 bases; unmatched junction nucleotides: 9. DNA of the CDR3: TGCAGCGTTGAAGATTTCGACAGGGGGCGAGCGGAAGCTTTCTTT. Amino acids: CSVEDFDRGRAEAFF.

The chain is built from TRBV28 and TRBJ2-4; possible D gene TRBD2, 5 bases. V lost 3 bases, J lost 7 bases, and 16 bases lay in between. The germline V gene encodes CDR1 MDHEN and CDR2 SYDVKM. CDR3 size: 15 residues. The DNA of the CDR3 is TGTGCCAGCAGTTTTGTCCGGGGAAACGGGAACATTCAGTACTTC. Its translation is CASSFVRGNGNIQYF.

This clonotype was seen a handful of times. The chain joins TRBV11-2 to TRBJ2-7; maybe TRBD1 (5 bases). The CDR3 has 14 residues. The germline V and J ends were trimmed by 4 bases and 2 bases, with 12 bases remaining between them. Germline CDR1 SGHAT, CDR2 FQNNGV. CDR3 residues: CASSSLTETYEQYF. The CDR3 region has the DNA TGTGCCAGCAGCTCCTTGACAGAAACCTACGAGCAGTACTTC.

This chain connects TRBV10-3 to TRBJ2-3; no firm D call. The CDR3 is 13 residues long. The V end was cut by 6 bases, the J end by 2 bases, with 9 bases between. Germline V gives CDR1 ENHRY, CDR2 SYGVKD. CDR3: CAISGRYTDTQYF. Here the CDR3 DNA reads TGTGCCATCAGCGGACGCTACACAGATACGCAGTATTTT.

This clonotype has ten or more counts. The gene calls are TRBV7-6 and TRBJ2-5, with D perhaps assigned TRBD1 or TRBD2 (6 bases each). The germline V gene encodes CDR1 SGHVS and CDR2 FNYEAQ. This CDR3 comprises 17 residues. The V end lost 6 bases, the J end lost 0 bases, and 20 bases lay between the germline ends. The CDR3, as DNA: TGTGCCAGCAGTCCGCGTCTAAGGGGGAGGAACCAAGAGACCCAGTACTTC. It yields the protein CASSPRLRGRNQETQYF.

In nucleotides, the CDR3 is TGTGCCAGCAGCACGCGGGAGTTAGTAAAGACCCAGTACTTC. Translated, it gives CASSTRELVKTQYF. The chain has TRBV5-4 and TRBJ2-5; 7 nucleotides match TRBD2. The CDR3 spans 14 residues. The junction had 9 bases not matched to a gene; V was cut back by 4 bases and J by 6 bases. Germline V gene sequence: CDR1 SGHNT, CDR2 YYREEE (reference sequence).

This clonotype appeared a few times. This chain uses TRBV10-3 with TRBJ1-4; D ambiguous. The CDR3 loop spans 14 amino acids. CDR1 and CDR2 (germline): ENHRY, SYGVKD. V was trimmed by 0 bases and J by 7 bases, leaving 9 bases between them. CDR3 residues: CAISESGFREKLFF. DNA of the CDR3: TGTGCCATCAGTGAGTCAGGGTTTCGTGAAAAACTGTTTTTT.

This clonotype was observed a handful of times. The rearrangement joins TRBV20-1 to TRBJ2-5; 10 bases fit TRBD2. The V gene's germline CDR1 is DFQATT and CDR2 SNEGSKA (reference sequence). There are 14 residues in the CDR3. V lost 1 base to trimming and J lost 4 bases; unmatched junction nucleotides: 3. The CDR3 here is CSARGLAGGETQYF. The CDR3 DNA reads as TGCAGTGCTAGAGGACTAGCGGGCGGAGAGACCCAGTACTTC.

The chain has TRBV20-1 and TRBJ2-7; TRBD2 aligns across 7 bases. The ends lost 1 base at V and 4 bases at J; junction bases unmatched: 13. Per germline, CDR1 DFQATT and CDR2 SNEGSKA (reference sequence). The CDR3 consists of 16 residues. The DNA for the CDR3 is TGCAGTGCTAGAGCAGAAGTAGGCGGGAGAAGGTACGAGCAGTACTTC. It codes for CSARAEVGGRRYEQYF.

This clonotype was seen only a few times. The chain uses TRBV7-2 and TRBJ2-1, with D hard to call. This CDR3 is 13 amino acids long. Trimming took off 1 base at V and 8 bases at J, with 9 bases between the two ends. CDR1 and CDR2 (germline): SGHTA, FQGNSA. CDR3 DNA: TGTGCCAGCAGCTTAGGGGTTATCCATGAGCAGTTCTTC. Translation gives CASSLGVIHEQFF.

The chain carries TRBV7-9 and TRBJ1-1; D is possibly TRBD1 (5 bases). The V gene lost 5 bases and the J gene lost 9 bases, with 10 bases spanning the gap. This CDR3 has 11 residues. Germline CDR1 is SEHNR and CDR2 is FQNEAQ (reference sequence). CDR3 protein: CASSPSGQAFF. CDR3 DNA sequence: TGTGCCAGCAGCCCGTCAGGGCAAGCTTTCTTT.

In this sample, this clonotype turned up many times. This chain connects TRBV29-1 to TRBJ2-7; D could derive from TRBD1 or TRBD2 (6 bases each). The CDR3 loop spans 15 amino acids. Germline assignment: CDR1 SQVTM and CDR2 ANQGSEA. Trimming left V 0 bases short and J 8 bases short, with 20 bases between. The CDR3 region is CSVEDRGAGSNKQYF. The CDR3 bases are TGCAGCGTTGAAGATAGGGGGGCGGGGTCCAACAAGCAGTACTTC.

V and J are TRBV20-1 and TRBJ2-7, with no clear D. The germline CDR1 and CDR2 sequences are DFQATT and SNEGSKA (reference sequence). This CDR3 comprises 10 residues. V shed 5 bases and J shed 7 bases, with 9 bases lying between them. The CDR3 protein is CSARTREQYF. The CDR3 nucleotides are TGCAGTGCTCGAACGCGGGAGCAGTACTTC.

This clonotype has ten or more counts. V is TRBV7-2 and J is TRBJ1-6, with D unclear. CDR1 and CDR2 (germline): SGHTA, FQGNSA. V lost 4 bases, J lost 10 bases, and 17 bases lay in between. The CDR3 totals 15 residues. The CDR3 protein is CASSSRPGGKSPLHF. The DNA of the CDR3 is TGTGCCAGCAGCTCCCGTCCCGGTGGGAAATCACCCCTCCACTTT.

This clonotype was counted a few times. The chain uses TRBV12-3 or TRBV12-4 and TRBJ1-4; no reliable D call. The CDR3 has 14 residues. V was trimmed by 6 bases and J by 4 bases, leaving 12 bases between them. CDR3 amino acids: CASSSDGFNEKLFF. CDR3 nucleotide sequence: TGTGCCAGCAGCTCGGACGGCTTTAATGAAAAACTGTTTTTT.

This clonotype appeared a few times. The V call is TRBV20-1, the J call TRBJ2-7; 10 bases are shared with TRBD2. V was pared by 3 bases and J by 0 bases, with 5 bases of the junction left unmatched. Germline V lookup: CDR1 DFQATT, CDR2 SNEGSKA (reference sequence). This CDR3 contains 15 residues. This CDR3 reads CSASRSGRASYEQYF. CDR3 nucleotides: TGCAGTGCTAGCAGAAGCGGGAGGGCCTCCTACGAGCAGTACTTC.